The 20 T cell receptor beta chains reported below all come from one sample, sequenced in a study of shared clonotypes between healthy human individuals. Method: immunoSEQ multiplex PCR; TCRdb's copy keeps in-frame clones and lacks some. The data show about 1 million clones, around 76% seen once. The sample comprised memory CD4+ T cells sorted from blood. This sample's subset: CD45RA-negative fraction. The receptors stem from a man aged 18 to 30 in good health.

V and J are TRBV19 and TRBJ1-5; 9 nucleotides agree with TRBD1. Germline loops: CDR1 LNHDA, CDR2 SQIVND (reference sequence). The CDR3 loop spans 17 amino acids. Here the CDR3 reads CASRETGGLYSNQPQHF. CDR3 nucleotides: TGTGCATCAAGGGAGACAGGGGGATTATATAGCAATCAGCCCCAGCATTTT.

The chain joins TRBV27 to TRBJ2-6; the match to TRBD1 covers 7 bases. Germline-derived CDR1 and CDR2 are MNHEY and SMNVEV (reference sequence). This CDR3 spans 15 amino acids. V lost 6 bases and J lost 2; bases outside the gene matches: 4. Here the CDR3 DNA reads TGTGCCAGCAGATTCGACAGGGCTGGGGCCAACGTCCTGACTTTC. It codes for CASRFDRAGANVLTF.

The gene calls are TRBV7-6 and TRBJ2-5; TRBD2 matches at 16 bases. Per the germline V gene, CDR1 is SGHVS and CDR2 is FNYEAQ. J was trimmed by 5 bases and V by 5 bases; bases with no gene match: 8. The CDR3 covers 17 residues. CDR3 nucleotides: TGTGCCAGCAGCCTCGGGACTAGCGGGAGGGCCGTCGAGACCCAGTACTTC. The encoded protein is CASSLGTSGRAVETQYF.

This chain joins TRBV30 and TRBJ1-1; D remains unclear. Trimming cost V 5 bases and J 10 bases, with 11 bases left between them. This CDR3 spans 10 amino acids. CDR1 and CDR2 from the germline V gene are GTSNPN and SVGIG (reference sequence). The CDR3 DNA sequence: TGTGCCTGGCAAGGAGGGCCAGCTTTCTTT. Protein product: CAWQGGPAFF.

As to this clone: This clone may be a read error of a much larger clone one base away. V and J are TRBV6-5 and TRBJ2-2; D unclear. CDR1 and CDR2 from the germline V gene are MNHEY and SVGAGI. There are 11 residues in the CDR3. The V end was cut by 5 bases, the J end by 2 bases, with 0 bases between. The CDR3 here is CASSNTGELFF. CDR3 nucleotides: TGTGCCAGCAGTAACACCGGGGAGCTGTTTTTT.

The gene calls are TRBV6-6 and TRBJ1-1; D not certain. The CDR3 has 14 residues. Trimming took 8 bases from V and 0 from J, leaving 13 bases between them. Germline V gene data show CDR1 as MNHNY and CDR2 as SVGAGI (reference sequence). CDR3 DNA: TGTGCCAGCCACCGTAGAGGCATGAACACTGAAGCTTTCTTT. This translates into CASHRRGMNTEAFF.

The chain uses TRBV7-8 and TRBJ1-1; tentatively, D is TRBD1 (5 bases). Trimming took off 1 base at V and 4 bases at J, with 13 bases between the two ends. The CDR3 has 15 amino acids. CDR1 is SGHVS and CDR2 is FQNEAQ in the germline V gene. The CDR3 loop is CASSLGRQGITEAFF. The CDR3 bases are TGTGCCAGCAGCTTAGGTCGGCAGGGAATCACTGAAGCTTTCTTT. The full variable domain, in which reference TRBV7-8 and TRBJ1-1 provide the parts outside the CDR3, is GAGVSQSPRYKVAKRGQDVALRCDPISGHVSLFWYQQALGQGPEFLTYFQNEAQLDKSGLPSDRFFAERPEGSVSTLKIQRTQQEDSAVYLCASSLGRQGITEAFFGQGTRLTVV.

The chain uses TRBV11-2 and TRBJ2-1; TRBD1 might be the D (5 bases). The CDR3 runs to 14 residues. V shed 4 bases and J shed 4 bases, with 11 bases lying between them. Germline loops: CDR1 SGHAT, CDR2 FQNNGV. The CDR3 DNA reads as TGTGCCAGCAGCTCATTAGACAGATACAATGAGCAGTTCTTC. It is translated as CASSSLDRYNEQFF. Full variable domain (outside the CDR3, taken from reference TRBV11-2 and TRBJ2-1): EAGVAQSPRYKIIEKRQSVAFWCNPISGHATLYWYQQILGQGPKLLIQFQNNGVVDDSQLPKDRFSAERLKGVDSTLKIQPAKLEDSAVYLCASSSLDRYNEQFFGPGTRLTVL.

About this clone: The identical CDR3 is also encoded by other nucleotide sequences in the sample. The chain is built from TRBV6-6 and TRBJ2-5; no definite D call. The CDR3 spans 12 residues. V lost 6 bases and J lost 1, with 6 bases in between. The V gene's germline CDR1 is MNHNY and CDR2 SVGAGI (reference sequence). This chain's CDR3 is CASSWGQETQYF. The CDR3 nucleotides read TGTGCCAGCAGCTGGGGCCAAGAGACCCAGTACTTC.

V and J are TRBV10-3 and TRBJ2-1; D is possibly TRBD1 (5 bases). V lost 6 bases and J lost 7, with 10 bases in between. This CDR3 spans 12 amino acids. Germline-derived CDR1 and CDR2 are ENHRY and SYGVKD. CDR3 in DNA: TGTGCCATCAGCTTATCAGGGAATGAGCAGTTCTTC. Protein: CAISLSGNEQFF.

The V and J genes are TRBV5-5 and TRBJ1-4; 7 bases fit TRBD1. Germline values: CDR1 SGHKS, CDR2 YYEKEE (reference sequence). With 5 bases clipped from V and 5 bases from J, the junction kept 9 bases outside the gene matches. The CDR3 is 15 amino acids. The CDR3 region is CASRRQGGKNEKLFF. The DNA for the CDR3 is TGTGCCAGCAGGCGTCAGGGGGGGAAAAATGAAAAACTGTTTTTT.

The CDR3 coding sequence is TGTGCCAGCAGCCCGGAAGACTATAGCAATCAGCCCCAGCATTTT. Its translation is CASSPEDYSNQPQHF. This rearrangement joins TRBV21-1 to TRBJ1-5. TRBV21-1 is given as a pseudogene. CDR3 length equals 15 residues.

The gene calls are TRBV5-1 and TRBJ2-5, with D possibly TRBD1 on 5 matching bases. In germline, CDR1 is SGHRS, CDR2 YFSETQ. The CDR3 loop spans 15 amino acids. Deletions cut 4 bases from V and 5 bases from J, with 18 bases between. CDR3 nucleotides: TGCGCCAGCAGCACCGTAGGGGCCGTTTGGGAGACCCAGTACTTC. This gives the protein CASSTVGAVWETQYF.

The CDR3 DNA reads as TGCAGTGCTAGACAGAAAGAGACCCAGTACTTC. Translation: CSARQKETQYF. The gene calls are TRBV20-1 and TRBJ2-5; D is ambiguous. This CDR3 contains 11 residues. Looked up from germline, CDR1 is DFQATT and CDR2 is SNEGSKA (reference sequence). The V end lost 2 bases, the J end lost 3 bases, and 4 bases lay between the germline ends.

V is TRBV19 and J is TRBJ2-3, with 9 nucleotides matching TRBD1. The germline gives CDR1 LNHDA, CDR2 SQIVND (reference sequence). The V gene end was trimmed by 6 bases and the J gene end by 2 bases; junction bases not matched to a gene: 3. This CDR3 is built from 14 residues. CDR3 coding DNA: TGTGCCAGTAGCCGGGACAGGGACACAGATACGCAGTATTTT. Translated: CASSRDRDTDTQYF.

The chain joins TRBV6-6 to TRBJ1-2; D might be TRBD1 (5 bases). The germline gives CDR1 MNHNY, CDR2 SVGAGI (reference sequence). This CDR3 spans 14 amino acids. Trimming stripped 6 bases from V and 4 bases from J, with 15 bases between. This CDR3 reads CASRAGGAGYGYTF. The CDR3 DNA follows: TGTGCCAGCAGGGCGGGAGGGGCCGGCTATGGCTACACCTTC.

The chain combines TRBV20-1 with TRBJ2-3; D uncertain. Germline V lookup: CDR1 DFQATT, CDR2 SNEGSKA (reference sequence). The CDR3 has 10 amino acids. This chain's CDR3 is CRTCTDTQYF. The DNA of the CDR3 is TGCAGAACATGCACAGATACGCAGTATTTT.

The chain links TRBV4-2 to TRBJ2-3; the match to TRBD2 covers 12 bases. The J segment lost 4 bases and the V segment lost 0 bases, leaving 11 bases of the junction unmatched. CDR3 length: 19 residues. Germline-derived CDR1 and CDR2 are LGHNA and YNFKEQ. This CDR3 is CASSQDPTSGGISADTQYF. CDR3 DNA sequence: TGTGCCAGCAGCCAAGATCCCACTAGCGGGGGGATAAGTGCAGATACGCAGTATTTT.

The rearrangement joins TRBV27 to TRBJ2-2; perhaps D is TRBD1 or TRBD2 (6 bases each). Trimming left V 8 bases short and J 6 bases short, with 13 bases between. CDR3 length equals 13 residues. The germline V gene has CDR1 MNHEY and CDR2 SMNVEV (reference sequence). The CDR3 is CASGERGPGELFF. In DNA, the CDR3 is TGTGCCAGCGGAGAACGGGGGCCCGGGGAGCTGTTTTTT.

This clone was found a few times. The V call is TRBV18, the J call TRBJ2-7; 8 bases agree with TRBD1. The trim removed 4 bases at V and 7 bases at J, leaving 12 bases unmatched. Germline V gives CDR1 KGHSH, CDR2 LQKENI. The CDR3 contains 15 residues. The CDR3 sequence is CASSLFSSTGGEQYF. The CDR3 DNA follows: TGTGCCAGCTCACTATTCTCGTCCACAGGGGGAGAGCAGTACTTC.